A single sample is the source of the 2 T cell receptor beta chains below, sequenced in a study of T cells in Graves' hyperthyroidism and ophthalmopathy (dated by TCRdb to between 2018 and 2021). Library prep was done by multiplex PCR. Sequencing was performed on an Illumina HiSeq 2000. Amplification of TCR beta CDR3 regions was carried out from RNA transcripts. The first round of RT-PCR for the TCR CDR3 was performed with the HTBI primer set and the Qiagen OneStep RT-PCR kit. Starting from the raw public reads, TCRdb applied fastp trimming at Q25, assembled clones with MiXCR and retained in-frame beta chains. Rows are combined by CDR3 protein, so each entry shows the most common genes and DNA. Present in this sample are roughly 580,000 distinct CDR3 sequences, about 14% of which were seen just once. The top ten hold about 5.8% of the sample. Sequencing was done on a sample of blood. The receptors were gathered from a woman under 40 with Graves' hyperthyroidism that later progressed to Graves' ophthalmopathy.

The chain links TRBV6-5 to TRBJ2-1, with TRBD2 matching over 8 bases. Germline CDR1 is MNHEY and CDR2 is SVGAGI. The CDR3 has 16 amino acids. J gave up 9 bases and V 4 bases, and 14 bases lay outside the gene matches. DNA for the CDR3: TGTGCCAGCAGTTTCCTCGTCGCAGCGGGAGCTGCTGAGCAGTTCTTC. It translates to CASSFLVAAGAAEQFF.

Ten or more counts support this clonotype. The chain employs TRBV28 and TRBJ2-1; 8 bases agree with TRBD1. The CDR3 spans 14 residues. Germline-derived CDR1 and CDR2 are MDHEN and SYDVKM. Trimming took 5 bases from V and 7 from J; bases not matched to a gene: 7. The CDR3 DNA reads as TGTGCCAGCAGTCCCAGGACAGGGATTAATGAGCAGTTCTTC. Translation gives CASSPRTGINEQFF.